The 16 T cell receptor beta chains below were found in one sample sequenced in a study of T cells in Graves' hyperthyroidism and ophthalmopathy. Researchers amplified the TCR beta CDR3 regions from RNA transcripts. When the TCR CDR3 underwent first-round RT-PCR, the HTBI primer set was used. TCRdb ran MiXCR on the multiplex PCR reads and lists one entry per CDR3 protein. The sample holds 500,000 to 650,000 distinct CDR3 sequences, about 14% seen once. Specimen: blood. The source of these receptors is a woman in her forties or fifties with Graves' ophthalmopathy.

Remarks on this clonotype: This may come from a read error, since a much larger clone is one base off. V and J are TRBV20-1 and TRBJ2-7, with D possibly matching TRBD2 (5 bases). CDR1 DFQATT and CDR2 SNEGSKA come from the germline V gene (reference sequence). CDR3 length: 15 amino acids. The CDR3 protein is CSTRDPRRSSYEQYF. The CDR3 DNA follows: TGCAGTACTAGAGATCCCAGGCGGAGCTCCTACGAGCAGTACTTC.

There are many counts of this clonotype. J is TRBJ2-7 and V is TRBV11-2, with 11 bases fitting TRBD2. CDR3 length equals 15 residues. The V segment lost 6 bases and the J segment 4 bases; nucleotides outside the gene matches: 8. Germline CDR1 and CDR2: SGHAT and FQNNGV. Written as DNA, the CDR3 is TGTGCCAGCAGTCCTCGGGGACTAGCGGTTTACGAGCAGTACTTC. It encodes CASSPRGLAVYEQYF.

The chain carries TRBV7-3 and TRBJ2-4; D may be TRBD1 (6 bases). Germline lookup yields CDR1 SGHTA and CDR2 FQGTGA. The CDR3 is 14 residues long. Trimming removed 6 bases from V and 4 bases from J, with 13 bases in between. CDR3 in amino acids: CASSPTRGKNIQYF. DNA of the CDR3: TGTGCCAGCAGTCCCACTAGGGGGAAAAACATTCAGTACTTC.

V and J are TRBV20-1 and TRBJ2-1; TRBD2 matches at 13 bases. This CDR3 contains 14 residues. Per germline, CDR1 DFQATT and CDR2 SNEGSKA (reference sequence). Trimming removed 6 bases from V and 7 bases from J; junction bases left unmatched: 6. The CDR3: CSAEGTSGNNEQFF. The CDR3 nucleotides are TGCAGTGCCGAGGGGACTAGCGGGAATAATGAGCAGTTCTTC.

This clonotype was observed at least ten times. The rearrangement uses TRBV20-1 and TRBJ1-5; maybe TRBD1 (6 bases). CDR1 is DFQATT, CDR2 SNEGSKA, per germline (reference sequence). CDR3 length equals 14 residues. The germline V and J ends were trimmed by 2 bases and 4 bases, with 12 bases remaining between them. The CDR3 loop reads CSARTGTVNQPQHF. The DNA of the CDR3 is TGCAGTGCTAGAACAGGGACGGTGAATCAGCCCCAGCATTTT.

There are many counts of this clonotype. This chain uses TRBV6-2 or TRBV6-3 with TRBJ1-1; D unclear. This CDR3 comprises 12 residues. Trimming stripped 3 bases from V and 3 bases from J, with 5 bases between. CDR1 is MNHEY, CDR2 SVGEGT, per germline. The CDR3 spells CASSYRDTEAFF. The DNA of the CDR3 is TGTGCCAGCAGTTATAGAGACACTGAAGCTTTCTTT.

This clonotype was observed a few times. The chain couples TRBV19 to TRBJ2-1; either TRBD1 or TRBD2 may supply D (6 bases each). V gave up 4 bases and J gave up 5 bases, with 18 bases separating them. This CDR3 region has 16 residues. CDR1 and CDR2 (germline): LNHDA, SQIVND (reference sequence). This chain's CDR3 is CASSKRLGGTNNEQFF. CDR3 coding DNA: TGTGCCAGTAGTAAGAGACTGGGGGGCACAAACAATGAGCAGTTCTTC.

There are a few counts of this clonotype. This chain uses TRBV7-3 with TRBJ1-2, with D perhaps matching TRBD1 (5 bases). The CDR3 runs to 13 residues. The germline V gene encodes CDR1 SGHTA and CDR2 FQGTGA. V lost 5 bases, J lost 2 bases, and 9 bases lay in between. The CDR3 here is CASSPRANYGYTF. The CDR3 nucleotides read TGTGCCAGCAGCCCCAGGGCAAACTATGGCTACACCTTC.

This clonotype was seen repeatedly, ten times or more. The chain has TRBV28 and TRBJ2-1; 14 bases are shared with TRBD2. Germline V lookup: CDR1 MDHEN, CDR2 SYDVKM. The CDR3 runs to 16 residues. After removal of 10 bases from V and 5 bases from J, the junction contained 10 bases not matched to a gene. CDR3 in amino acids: CATKTSGRAGDNEQFF. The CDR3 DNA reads TGTGCCACCAAGACTAGCGGGAGGGCCGGGGACAATGAGCAGTTCTTC.

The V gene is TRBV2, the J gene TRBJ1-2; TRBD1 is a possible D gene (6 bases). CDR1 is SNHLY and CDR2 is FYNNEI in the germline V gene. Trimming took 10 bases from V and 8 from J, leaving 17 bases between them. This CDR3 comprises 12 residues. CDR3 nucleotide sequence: TGTGCCATCCCTTCAGGGGTTAGCGGCTACACCTTC. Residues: CAIPSGVSGYTF. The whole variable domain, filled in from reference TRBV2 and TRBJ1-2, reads EPEVTQTPSHQVTQMGQEVILRCVPISNHLYFYWYRQILGQKVEFLVSFYNNEISEKSEIFDDQFSVERPDGSNFTLKIRSTKLEDSAMYFCAIPSGVSGYTFGSGTRLTVV.

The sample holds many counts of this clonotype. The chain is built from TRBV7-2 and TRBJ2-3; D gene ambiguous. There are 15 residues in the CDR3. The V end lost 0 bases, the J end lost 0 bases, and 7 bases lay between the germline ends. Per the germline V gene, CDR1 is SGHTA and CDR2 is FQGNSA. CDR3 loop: CASSLALDSTDTQYF. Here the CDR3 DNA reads TGTGCCAGCAGCTTAGCTCTGGACAGCACAGATACGCAGTATTTT.

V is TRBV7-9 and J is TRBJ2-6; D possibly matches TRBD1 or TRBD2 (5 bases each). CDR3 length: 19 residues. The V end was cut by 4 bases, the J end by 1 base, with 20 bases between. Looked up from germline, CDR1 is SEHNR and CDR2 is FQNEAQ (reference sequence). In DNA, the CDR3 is TGTGCCAGCAGCTCCCACGCCCAGGGAGCCGATTCTGGGGCCAACGTCCTGACTTTC. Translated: CASSSHAQGADSGANVLTF.

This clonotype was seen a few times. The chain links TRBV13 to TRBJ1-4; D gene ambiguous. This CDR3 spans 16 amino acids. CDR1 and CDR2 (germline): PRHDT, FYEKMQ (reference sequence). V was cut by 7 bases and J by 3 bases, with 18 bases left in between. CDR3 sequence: CASTGIRQSANEKLFF. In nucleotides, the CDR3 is TGTGCCAGCACCGGAATAAGGCAATCGGCTAATGAAAAACTGTTTTTT.

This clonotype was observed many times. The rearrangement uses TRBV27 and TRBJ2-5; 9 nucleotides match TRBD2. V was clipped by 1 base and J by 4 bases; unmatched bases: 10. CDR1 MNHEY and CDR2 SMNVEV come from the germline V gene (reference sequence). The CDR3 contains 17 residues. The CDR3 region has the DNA TGTGCCAGCAGTTTATACACCGTAGCGGGAGTCTCAGAGACCCAGTACTTC. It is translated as CASSLYTVAGVSETQYF.

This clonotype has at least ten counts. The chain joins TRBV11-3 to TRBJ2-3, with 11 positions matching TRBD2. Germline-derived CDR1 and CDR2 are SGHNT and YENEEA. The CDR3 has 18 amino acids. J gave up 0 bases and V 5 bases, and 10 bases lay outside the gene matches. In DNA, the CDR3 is TGTGCCAGCAGCCAAGGGACTAGCGGAATCTTTAGCACAGATACGCAGTATTTT. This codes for CASSQGTSGIFSTDTQYF.

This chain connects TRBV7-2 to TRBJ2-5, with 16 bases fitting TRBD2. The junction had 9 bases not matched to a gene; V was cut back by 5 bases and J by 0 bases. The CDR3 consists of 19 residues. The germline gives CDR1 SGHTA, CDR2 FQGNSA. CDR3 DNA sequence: TGTGCCAGCAGCAAACCGGGACTAGCGGGAGGGTCGTACCAAGAGACCCAGTACTTC. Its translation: CASSKPGLAGGSYQETQYF.